These 18 T cell receptor beta chains were all obtained from the same sample, sequenced in a study of response to subunit inactivated influenza vaccine. One entry per CDR3 protein, called by TCRdb with MiXCR from the RT-PCR reads. The sample lists more than 400,000 distinct CDR3 sequences, approximately 6.9% occurring once. Sample: PBMCs from blood, taken approximately 25 months after vaccination. These receptors were collected from a man between 45 and 75 years old who received an inactivated influenza vaccine.

A few counts support this clonotype. The J gene is TRBJ2-2, the V gene TRBV12-3 or TRBV12-4; D ambiguous. V lost 6 bases and J 5 bases, leaving 7 bases between the germline ends. This CDR3 comprises 12 residues. CDR3: CASRSRTGELFF. DNA for the CDR3: TGTGCCAGCAGGTCACGGACCGGGGAGCTGTTTTTT.

This clonotype has a count of ten or more. The rearrangement links TRBV11-2 to TRBJ2-2; no clear D gene. V was trimmed by 6 bases and J by 0 bases, leaving 23 bases between them. CDR1 and CDR2 (germline): SGHAT, FQNNGV. There are 19 residues in the CDR3. The CDR3 DNA sequence: TGTGCCAGCAGTTACACGAGTAGCTGGACGGCCGCGAACACCGGGGAGCTGTTTTTT. Protein sequence: CASSYTSSWTAANTGELFF.

This clonotype was counted ten times or more. This chain uses TRBV29-1 with TRBJ1-2; possibly TRBD1 for D (5 bases). Germline V lookup: CDR1 SQVTM, CDR2 ANQGSEA. The CDR3 length is 12 residues. Trimming removed 6 bases at V and 5 bases at J, with 13 bases between. The CDR3 spells CSVGDSQYGYTF. DNA of the CDR3: TGCAGCGTGGGTGACAGTCAGTATGGCTACACCTTC.

This clonotype has ten or more counts. The CDR3 is CASSSQGSTDTQYF. The DNA of the CDR3 is TGCGCCAGCAGCTCGCAGGGTAGCACAGATACGCAGTATTTT. This chain joins TRBV5-1 and TRBJ2-3; TRBD1 might be the D (5 bases). The CDR3 is 14 amino acids. The germline V gene has CDR1 SGHRS and CDR2 YFSETQ. V was trimmed by 3 bases and J by 0 bases, leaving 8 bases between them.

This clonotype was picked up a small number of times. This chain joins TRBV10-2 and TRBJ2-3; no clear D. Trimming pared 6 bases from V and 6 bases from J, leaving 22 bases between. Germline V gives CDR1 WSHSY, CDR2 SAAADI. This CDR3 is 16 amino acids long. The chain's CDR3 is CASRDRAPAVSDTQYF. The CDR3, as DNA: TGCGCCAGCAGAGACCGGGCACCAGCAGTTAGCGATACGCAGTATTTT.

This clonotype has a count of ten or more. The J gene is TRBJ2-1, the V gene TRBV5-1; 12 nucleotides agree with TRBD2. Germline loops: CDR1 SGHRS, CDR2 YFSETQ. With V trimmed by 1 base and J by 7 bases, 6 bases remained unmatched. The CDR3 is made up of 16 amino acids. CDR3 in DNA: TGCGCCAGCAGCTTGTTACCTAGCGGGGGGGTAAATGAGCAGTTCTTC. Residues: CASSLLPSGGVNEQFF.

Remarks on this clonotype: The junction shows a germline mismatch at one end, possibly a read error. The J gene is TRBJ2-1, the V gene TRBV3-1; the match to TRBD2 covers 8 bases. This CDR3 has 17 residues. Looked up from germline, CDR1 is LGHDT and CDR2 is YNNKEL (reference sequence). In DNA form, the CDR3 reads TGTGCCTGCAGCCAAGCGGCGCTAGCGGGCTCCTACGATGAGCAGTTCTTC. This sequence encodes CACSQAALAGSYDEQFF.

This clonotype was seen ten or more times. V is TRBV6-1 and J is TRBJ2-1, with D uncertain. Germline values: CDR1 MNHNS, CDR2 SASEGT. The CDR3 sequence is 16 residues long. Trimming cost V 7 bases and J 1 base, with 17 bases left between them. The CDR3 sequence is CASTPLTGASYNEQFF. DNA for the CDR3: TGTGCCAGCACCCCATTGACGGGCGCTTCCTACAATGAGCAGTTCTTC.

This clonotype was seen ten or more times. The J gene is TRBJ2-2, the V gene TRBV4-2, with 8 bases fitting TRBD1. This CDR3 comprises 15 residues. The germline V gene has CDR1 LGHNA and CDR2 YNFKEQ. J was trimmed by 4 bases and V by 10 bases; bases with no gene match: 11. The CDR3, as DNA: TGTGCCACCTCACGGACAGGGCTCGGCACCGGGGAGCTGTTTTTT. This translates into CATSRTGLGTGELFF.

This clonotype was detected a few times. The rearrangement joins TRBV7-9 to TRBJ1-1; weak D call: TRBD1 (6 bases). The V gene lost 5 bases and the J gene lost 6 bases, with 16 bases spanning the gap. The CDR3 length is 14 residues. Germline V lookup: CDR1 SEHNR, CDR2 FQNEAQ (reference sequence). CDR3 sequence reads: CASSPRGGVPEAFF. CDR3 bases: TGTGCCAGCAGCCCGAGGGGGGGGGTCCCTGAAGCTTTCTTT.

The sample holds a few counts of this clonotype. The chain couples TRBV15 to TRBJ2-5; 9 positions match TRBD1. Germline loops: CDR1 LNHNV, CDR2 YYDKDF (reference sequence). The CDR3 loop spans 17 amino acids. V shed 0 bases, J shed 2 bases, and the junction held 7 bases outside the gene matches. For the CDR3, the DNA is TGTGCCACCAGCAGAGAGAAGGGGACAGGGATTCAAGAGACCCAGTACTTC. This sequence encodes CATSREKGTGIQETQYF.

This rearrangement joins TRBV20-1 to TRBJ2-3; the match to TRBD2 covers 10 bases. Looked up from germline, CDR1 is DFQATT and CDR2 is SNEGSKA (reference sequence). With 3 bases clipped from V and 0 bases from J, the junction kept 12 bases outside the gene matches. There are 18 residues in the CDR3. CDR3 amino acids: CSASDFALAGESTDTQYF. CDR3 bases: TGCAGTGCTAGTGATTTTGCGCTAGCGGGAGAGAGCACAGATACGCAGTATTTT.

The chain is built from TRBV20-1 and TRBJ2-7; D gene ambiguous. CDR1 is DFQATT, CDR2 SNEGSKA, per germline (reference sequence). This CDR3 spans 14 amino acids. The ends were cut back, 6 bases at V and 7 bases at J, with 22 bases in the middle. CDR3 protein: CSANRFKGAEEQYF. In nucleotides, the CDR3 is TGCAGTGCGAACCGATTTAAGGGCGCGGAAGAGCAGTACTTC.

This clonotype was seen only a few times. V usage is TRBV3-1 and J usage is TRBJ2-7; D gene unclear. V shed 1 base and J shed 4 bases, with 20 bases lying between them. CDR3 length: 17 amino acids. Germline V gene data show CDR1 as LGHDT and CDR2 as YNNKEL (reference sequence). Here the CDR3 reads CASSQARWAEWPYEQYF. In DNA form, the CDR3 reads TGTGCCAGCAGCCAAGCCCGGTGGGCAGAGTGGCCTTACGAGCAGTACTTC.

This clonotype was recorded a few times. The rearrangement joins TRBV28 to TRBJ2-3, with D possibly TRBD1 on 6 matching bases. This CDR3 region has 13 residues. From germline, CDR1 is MDHEN and CDR2 SYDVKM. V gave up 6 bases and J gave up 6 bases, with 13 bases separating them. This CDR3 reads CASRPRGWDTQYF. Written as DNA, the CDR3 is TGTGCCAGCAGGCCGAGGGGGTGGGATACGCAGTATTTT.

The chain employs TRBV20-1 and TRBJ2-3, with D maybe TRBD1 (6 bases). The CDR3 totals 13 residues. Germline V CDR1 and CDR2: DFQATT, SNEGSKA (reference sequence). Between the trimmed V and J ends, which lost 6 bases and 1 base, there was a span of 11 bases. The CDR3 DNA sequence: TGCAGTGCCACCAGGACAGGCACAGATACGCAGTATTTT. Its translation is CSATRTGTDTQYF.

CDR3 coding DNA: TGTGCCAGCAGCACCGGGACTAGCGGTTTATACAATGAGCAGTTCTTC. It encodes CASSTGTSGLYNEQFF. The chain employs TRBV4-2 and TRBJ2-1, with 11 bases that match TRBD2. Germline V gene sequence: CDR1 LGHNA, CDR2 YNFKEQ. V lost 5 bases to trimming and J lost 4 bases; unmatched junction nucleotides: 7. The CDR3 is 16 residues long.

Many counts were recorded for this clonotype. This chain connects TRBV7-3 to TRBJ2-7; the D is unclear. Trimming removed 0 bases at V and 1 base at J, with 13 bases between. There are 16 residues in the CDR3. The germline V gene has CDR1 SGHTA and CDR2 FQGTGA. CDR3 protein: CASSLTPELLSYEQYF. The CDR3 DNA is TGTGCCAGCAGCTTAACGCCAGAACTTTTATCCTACGAGCAGTACTTC.